This T cell receptor (beta chain) stems from a study of blood T cell repertoires in COVID-19. Study background: The study drew acute and convalescent COVID-19 samples from the United States, Italy and Spain. PBMCs, B-cell-depleted T cells, or T cells were the source of the cDNA or gDNA that made up the material.

The authors' processing: Estimated nucleated cell counts came from reference gene primer amplification. Generated by immunoSEQ multiplex PCR, the TCRdb table keeps only in-frame clones and is missing some. V, J and clone size are those of that table, while D and trimming were read from the DNA. The sample gives about 120,000 clones, roughly 82% of which show up once; around an eighth is in the top ten. The clonotype comes from a human donor in a cohort sampled during active COVID-19. The sequenced sample was peripheral blood.

The CDR3 DNA follows: TGTGCCAGCAGCTTAGGCGGGGGAGATGAGCAGTTCTTC. Its protein product is CASSLGGGDEQFF. V and J are TRBV7-9 and TRBJ2-1, with 7 positions matching TRBD2. Germline CDR1 is SEHNR and CDR2 is FQNEAQ (reference sequence). This CDR3 spans 13 amino acids. V was pared by 1 base and J by 8 bases, with 2 bases of the junction left unmatched.